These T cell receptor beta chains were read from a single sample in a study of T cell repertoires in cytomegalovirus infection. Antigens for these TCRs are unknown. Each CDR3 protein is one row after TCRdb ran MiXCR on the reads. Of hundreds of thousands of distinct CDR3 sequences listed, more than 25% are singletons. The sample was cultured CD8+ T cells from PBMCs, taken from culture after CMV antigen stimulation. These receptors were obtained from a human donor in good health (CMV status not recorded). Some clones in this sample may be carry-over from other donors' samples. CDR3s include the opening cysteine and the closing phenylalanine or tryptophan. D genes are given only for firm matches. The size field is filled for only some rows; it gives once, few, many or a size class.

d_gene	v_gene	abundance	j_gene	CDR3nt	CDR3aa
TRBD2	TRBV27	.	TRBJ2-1	TGTGCCAGCAGTTTCGGGGCGGGGGAGGCCCGTGAGCAGTTCTTC	CASSFGAGEAREQFF
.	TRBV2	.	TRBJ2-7	TGTGCCGGCTCTAGAGGGGGTGAGCAGTACTTC	CAGSRGGEQYF
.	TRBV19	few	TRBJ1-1	TGTGCCAGTAGTATTCCTGGAACTGAAGCTTTCTTT	CASSIPGTEAFF
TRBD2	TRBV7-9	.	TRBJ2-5	TGTGCCAGCAGCTTGCCTAGCGGGGACCAAGAGACCCAGTACTTC	CASSLPSGDQETQYF
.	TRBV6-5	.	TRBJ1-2	TGTGCCAGCTATAGCCAGGGAGAGTTTGGCTACACCTTC	CASYSQGEFGYTF
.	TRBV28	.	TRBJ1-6	TGTGCCAGCAGTCAGGCGGGCTCCTATAATTCACCCCTCCACTTT	CASSQAGSYNSPLHF
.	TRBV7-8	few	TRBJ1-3	TGTGCCAGCAGCTCGTACGCCTCTGGAAACACCATATATTTT	CASSSYASGNTIYF
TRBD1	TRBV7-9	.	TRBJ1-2	TGTGCCAGCAGCTTTGCCGGGACAGAGACTTATGGCTACACCTTC	CASSFAGTETYGYTF
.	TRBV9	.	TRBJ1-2	TGTGCCAGCACCGTAGCAGCAGTTGAAGGCTATGGCTACACCTTC	CASTVAAVEGYGYTF
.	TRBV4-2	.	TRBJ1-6	TGTGCCAGCAGCCAAGATAGTCAGGGATCGAGTTCACCCCTCCACTTT	CASSQDSQGSSSPLHF
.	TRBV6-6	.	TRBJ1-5	TGTGCCAGCAGCTACTTCTTCCCAGGGGATCAGCCCCAGCATTTT	CASSYFFPGDQPQHF
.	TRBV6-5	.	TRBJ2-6	TGTGCCAGCAGTACCACCGCTTTTTCTGGGGCCAACGTCCTGACTTTC	CASSTTAFSGANVLTF
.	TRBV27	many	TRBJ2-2	TGTGCCAGCAGTCAGGCCGGGGAGCTGTTTTTT	CASSQAGELFF
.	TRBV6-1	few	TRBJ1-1	TGTGCCAGCAGTGAACTCGCAGGGTGGGCTGAAGCTTTCTTT	CASSELAGWAEAFF
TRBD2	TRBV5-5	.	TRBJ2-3	TGTGCCAGCAGCTTGAGGCGGGGGGACACAGATACGCAGTATTTT	CASSLRRGDTDTQYF
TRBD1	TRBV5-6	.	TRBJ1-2	TGTGCCAGCAGCTTTCTCCGGGACAGGGACCCTGGCTACACCTTC	CASSFLRDRDPGYTF
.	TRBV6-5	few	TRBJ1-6	TGTGCCAGCAGCCCCTCGAGCTCCTATAATTCACCCCTCCACTTT	CASSPSSSYNSPLHF
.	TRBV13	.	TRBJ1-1	TGTGCCAGCAGCTTAGGCCGACGAGGGCCTGGCACTGAAGCTTTCTTT	CASSLGRRGPGTEAFF
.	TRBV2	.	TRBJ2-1	TGTGCCAGCAGTGAAACTGGCAATGAGCAGTTCTTC	CASSETGNEQFF
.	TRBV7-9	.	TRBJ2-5	TGTGCCAGCATCCACTACCGGGACCTCCAAGAGACCCAGTACTTC	CASIHYRDLQETQYF
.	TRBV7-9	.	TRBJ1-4	TGTGCCAGCAGCTTAGTTGCACAGTCCGAAGAAAAACTGTTTTTT	CASSLVAQSEEKLFF
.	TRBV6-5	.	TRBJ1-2	TGTGCCAGCAGTTACAACTTCGACAGTGTTTATGGCTACACCTTC	CASSYNFDSVYGYTF
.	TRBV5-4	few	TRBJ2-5	TGTGCCAGCAGCTCCGAGGAGGGGGGACCGCAAGAGACCCAGTACTTC	CASSSEEGGPQETQYF
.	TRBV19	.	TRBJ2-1	TGTGCCAGTAAAAAGGGCTCCTACAATGAGCAGTTCTTC	CASKKGSYNEQFF
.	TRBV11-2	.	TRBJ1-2	TGTGCCAGCAGCGGTCGGACAGCCGGCTATGGCTACACCTTC	CASSGRTAGYGYTF
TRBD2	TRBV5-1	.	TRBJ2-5	TGCGCCAGCAGGGAGGTAGCGGGTGAAGAGACCCAGTACTTC	CASREVAGEETQYF
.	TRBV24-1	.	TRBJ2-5	TGTGCCACCAGTGATTTAGACGAGGAGACCCAGTACTTC	CATSDLDEETQYF
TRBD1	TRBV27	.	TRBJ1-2	TGTGCCAGCAGTTTATGGGGACAGCTACCTAACTATGGCTACACCTTC	CASSLWGQLPNYGYTF
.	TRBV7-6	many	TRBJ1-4	TGTGCCAGCAGCTTAAAGGACCTCGGCGGATCAACTAATGAAAAACTGTTTTTT	CASSLKDLGGSTNEKLFF
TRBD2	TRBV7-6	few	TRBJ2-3	TGTGCCAGCAGCCTGGGACTATCCGATACGCAGTATTTT	CASSLGLSDTQYF
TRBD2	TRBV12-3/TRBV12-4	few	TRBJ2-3	TGTGCCAGCAGTTTCGGGCTAGCGGGGGGGGAGAGCACAGATACGCAGTATTTT	CASSFGLAGGESTDTQYF
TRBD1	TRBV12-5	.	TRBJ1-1	TGTGCTAGTGGTTTGGGGAGGGACAGCCTTGAAGCTTTCTTT	CASGLGRDSLEAFF
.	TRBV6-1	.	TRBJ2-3	TGTGCCAGCAGTGAAGCGCCGGTGGCGATCCGATCCGATACGCAGTATTTT	CASSEAPVAIRSDTQYF
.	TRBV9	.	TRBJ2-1	TGTGCCAGCAGCGGCACGGACGGAGATGAGCAGTTCTTC	CASSGTDGDEQFF
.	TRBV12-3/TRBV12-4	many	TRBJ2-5	TGTGCCAGCAGCTCCACGGGGACACCTTGGAGAGAGACCCAGTACTTC	CASSSTGTPWRETQYF
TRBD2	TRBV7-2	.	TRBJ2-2	TGTGCCAGCAGCCAGGGGGTAGCGGGGGGGCGGCCCGGGGAGCTGTTTTTT	CASSQGVAGGRPGELFF
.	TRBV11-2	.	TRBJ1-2	TGTGCCAGGAGCTTGTCGCCCTCGGGGCGCAACTATGGCTACACCTTC	CARSLSPSGRNYGYTF
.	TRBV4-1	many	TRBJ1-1	TGCGCCAGCAGCCAAGTCCGGGTGTTAAGTAATGAAGCTTTCTTT	CASSQVRVLSNEAFF
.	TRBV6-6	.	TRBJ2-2	TGTGCCAGCAGCAATAACAGGTTCCCTTCCACCGGGGAGCTGTTTTTT	CASSNNRFPSTGELFF
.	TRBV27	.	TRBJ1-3	TGTGCCAGCAGTTTTGGGGTAACTGGAAACACCATATATTTT	CASSFGVTGNTIYF
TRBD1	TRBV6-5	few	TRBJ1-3	TGTGCCAGCATTCCCGACAGGGCCTCTGGAAACACCATATATTTT	CASIPDRASGNTIYF
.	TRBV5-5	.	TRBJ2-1	TGTGCCGGGGGGGCCTTGAGCTCCTACAATGAGCAGTTCTTC	CAGGALSSYNEQFF
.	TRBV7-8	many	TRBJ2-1	TGTGCCAGCAGCTTACGCCGCAAATCACTCCGGCATGAGCAGTTCTTC	CASSLRRKSLRHEQFF
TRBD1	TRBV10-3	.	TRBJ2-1	TGTGCCATCAGTGAAAGGGGGACAGGATCCTCCTACAATGAGCAGTTCTTC	CAISERGTGSSYNEQFF
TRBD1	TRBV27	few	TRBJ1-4	TGTGCCAGCAGTCCCGGGACAGAAACTAATGAAAAACTGTTTTTT	CASSPGTETNEKLFF
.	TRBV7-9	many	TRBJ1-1	TGTGCCAGCAGCTTAGCGGGGAATGAAGCTTTCTTT	CASSLAGNEAFF
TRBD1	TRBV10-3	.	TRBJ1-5	TGTGCCATCAGTGAGTCGAAGGTTACAGGGGGGTATAGCAATAAGCCCCAGCATTTT	CAISESKVTGGYSNKPQHF